Below, 13 T cell receptor beta chains from the same sample are listed, as sequenced in a study of blood T cell repertoires in COVID-19. Clones were sequenced by immunoSEQ multiplex PCR, and TCRdb holds only the in-frame ones, with some missing. The sample shows tens of thousands of clones, 82% of them seen only once. The sample consisted of peripheral blood. The receptors were gathered from a human donor in a cohort sampled during active COVID-19.

The chain joins TRBV2 to TRBJ1-2, with a tentative D call TRBD1 (6 bases). Germline V gives CDR1 SNHLY, CDR2 FYNNEI. V lost 9 bases, J lost 3 bases, and 20 bases lay in between. This CDR3 is 15 amino acids long. The CDR3 region has the DNA TGTGCCAGTGTCCTCACAGGGAATGGTGACTATGGCTACACCTTC. Translation gives CASVLTGNGDYGYTF. The whole variable domain, filled in from reference TRBV2 and TRBJ1-2, reads EPEVTQTPSHQVTQMGQEVILRCVPISNHLYFYWYRQILGQKVEFLVSFYNNEISEKSEIFDDQFSVERPDGSNFTLKIRSTKLEDSAMYFCASVLTGNGDYGYTFGSGTRLTVV.

The rearrangement joins TRBV27 to TRBJ2-7; 9 bases are a match to TRBD2. The V and J ends lost 1 base and 6 bases, in that order; junction bases with no gene match: 7. In germline, CDR1 is MNHEY, CDR2 SMNVEV (reference sequence). This CDR3 contains 15 residues. The chain's CDR3 is CASSLWGSGGSEQYF. The DNA for the CDR3 is TGTGCCAGCAGTTTATGGGGTAGCGGGGGTTCCGAGCAGTACTTC.

A single count supports this clone. J is TRBJ1-2 and V is TRBV4-1, with D uncertain. The CDR3 runs to 15 residues. Germline V gene data show CDR1 as MGHRA and CDR2 as YSYEKL. V lost 1 base, J lost 3 bases, and 12 bases lay in between. DNA for the CDR3: TGCGCCAGCAGCCAAGGTGTAGCGCCTGACTATGGCTACACCTTC. Its translation: CASSQGVAPDYGYTF.

This chain links TRBV4-3 with TRBJ2-7, with D possibly TRBD2 on 6 matching bases. Germline V gene lookup returns CDR1 LGHNA and CDR2 YSLEER. V was pared by 4 bases and J by 5 bases, with 24 bases between. CDR3 length: 17 amino acids. The DNA for the CDR3 is TGCGCCAGCAGCCGTTTATATCCGGGACCCGGAGGGCACGAGCAGTACTTC. It encodes CASSRLYPGPGGHEQYF.

The count of this clone is one. The rearrangement links TRBV18 to TRBJ2-2, with 8 bases lining up with TRBD1. Looked up from germline, CDR1 is KGHSH and CDR2 is LQKENI. The length of the CDR3 is 16 residues. The J segment lost 4 bases and the V segment lost 2 bases, leaving 6 bases of the junction unmatched. The CDR3 loop is CASSPVSGQATGELFF. Written as DNA, the CDR3 is TGTGCCAGCTCACCAGTATCGGGACAGGCCACCGGGGAGCTGTTTTTT. The whole variable domain, filled in from reference TRBV18 and TRBJ2-2, reads NAGVMQNPRHLVRRRGQEARLRCSPMKGHSHVYWYRQLPEEGLKFMVYLQKENIIDESGMPKERFSAEFPKEGPSILRIQQVVRGDSAAYFCASSPVSGQATGELFFGEGSRLTVL.

The sample holds a few counts of this clone. The genes are TRBV18 and TRBJ2-3, with 7 nucleotides matching TRBD2. The CDR3 spans 15 residues. V was clipped by 2 bases and J by 0 bases; unmatched bases: 2. The germline gives CDR1 KGHSH, CDR2 LQKENI. The CDR3 loop is CASSPGRGSTDTQYF. Here the CDR3 DNA reads TGTGCCAGCTCACCAGGGCGGGGGAGCACAGATACGCAGTATTTT.

The J gene is TRBJ2-1, the V gene TRBV11-2; a possible D gene is TRBD2 (5 bases). The CDR3 is made up of 13 amino acids. The V and J ends lost 2 bases and 9 bases respectively, with 11 bases between them. Germline-derived CDR1 and CDR2 are SGHAT and FQNNGV. CDR3 protein: CASSLRPSLEQFF. DNA for the CDR3: TGTGCCAGCAGCTTACGTCCTAGCCTTGAGCAGTTCTTC.

This rearrangement joins TRBV10-3 to TRBJ2-3, with D maybe TRBD2 (6 bases). The CDR3 is 16 amino acids. The germline V and J ends were trimmed by 6 bases and 1 base, with 17 bases remaining between them. Germline V gene lookup returns CDR1 ENHRY and CDR2 SYGVKD. The CDR3 nucleotides are TGTGCCATCAGCGGGGGTGACGGAGTTGGCACAGATACGCAGTATTTT. This gives the protein CAISGGDGVGTDTQYF.

This clone has a single count. This chain links TRBV19 with TRBJ2-5, with TRBD1 matching 9 bases. The germline CDR1 and CDR2 sequences are LNHDA and SQIVND (reference sequence). The CDR3 spans 16 residues. The V and J ends lost 7 bases and 0 bases, in that order; junction bases with no gene match: 9. In nucleotides, the CDR3 is TGTGCCAGTATGGGGGGGACAGGGAGAAACCAAGAGACCCAGTACTTC. Encoded protein: CASMGGTGRNQETQYF.

This chain's CDR3 is CASSQSGTGGYEQYF. The DNA of the CDR3 is TGCGCCAGCAGCCAATCTGGGACAGGGGGTTACGAGCAGTACTTC. This chain connects TRBV4-1 to TRBJ2-7, with 11 bases lining up with TRBD1. Losses at the gene ends were 2 bases for V and 4 bases for J; bases not matched to a gene: 4. CDR3 length: 15 amino acids. The germline V gene has CDR1 MGHRA and CDR2 YSYEKL.

This chain uses TRBV29-1 with TRBJ2-1, with D possibly TRBD2 on 7 matching bases. The V gene's germline CDR1 is SQVTM and CDR2 ANQGSEA. V was pared by 1 base and J by 1 base, with 20 bases between. The CDR3 covers 18 residues. The CDR3 DNA sequence: TGCAGCGTTGAAGTGGCAATGGGGGGGGCAGGGTCCTACAATGAGCAGTTCTTC. It yields the protein CSVEVAMGGAGSYNEQFF.

The chain is built from TRBV27 and TRBJ2-7; 7 nucleotides align to TRBD1. The CDR3 covers 16 residues. CDR1 and CDR2 (germline): MNHEY, SMNVEV (reference sequence). V dropped 3 bases and J dropped 2; count of bases not matched to a gene: 10. Here the CDR3 reads CASSFGRDRRPYEQYF. The CDR3, as DNA: TGTGCCAGCAGTTTTGGACGGGACAGACGACCCTACGAGCAGTACTTC.

The chain links TRBV18 to TRBJ1-2; D is undetermined. The CDR3 length is 15 residues. V was clipped by 2 bases and J by 3 bases, with 13 bases between them. Germline CDR1 reads KGHSH; CDR2 reads LQKENI. CDR3 nucleotides: TGTGCCAGCTCACCAGTCCCGGGATCCTACTATGGCTACACCTTC. Translation gives CASSPVPGSYYGYTF.